The 8 T cell receptor beta chains reported below all come from one sample, sequenced in a study of blood T cell repertoires in COVID-19. This table comes from immunoSEQ multiplex PCR, and its TCRdb copy is limited to in-frame clones, with some not included. The table includes roughly 34,000 clones, 75% to 85% detected once. Sequencing input: peripheral blood. These receptors were collected from a woman between 65 and 79 years old with acute or convalescent COVID-19.

This chain connects TRBV6-5 to TRBJ1-4, with D tentatively TRBD1 (6 bases). This CDR3 spans 15 amino acids. Germline lookup yields CDR1 MNHEY and CDR2 SVGAGI. Trimming left V 6 bases short and J 3 bases short, with 14 bases between. The CDR3 region has the DNA TGTGCCAGCAGCGATACAGGGATATCTAATGAAAAACTGTTTTTT. This gives the protein CASSDTGISNEKLFF.

The gene calls are TRBV5-4 and TRBJ2-1; TRBD1 matches 9 bases. Per the germline V gene, CDR1 is SGHNT and CDR2 is YYREEE (reference sequence). This CDR3 spans 17 amino acids. V trimming: 4 bases; J trimming: 0 bases; junction bases outside the gene matches: 8. CDR3 nucleotide sequence: TGTGCCAGCAGCCCTACAGGGGGCCGCAGCTCCTACAATGAGCAGTTCTTC. Translation gives CASSPTGGRSSYNEQFF.

The chain combines TRBV29-1 with TRBJ2-7; a weak D match, TRBD1 (7 bases). Trimming shortened V by 4 bases and J by 4 bases, and 11 bases separated the two germline ends. The CDR3 loop spans 12 amino acids. Germline V gene sequence: CDR1 SQVTM, CDR2 ANQGSEA. The CDR3 loop reads CSVARGTYEQYF. The CDR3 DNA is TGCAGCGTTGCCAGGGGGACTTACGAGCAGTACTTC.

J is TRBJ1-1 and V is TRBV19, with a weak D call TRBD1 (6 bases). Germline V gene data show CDR1 as LNHDA and CDR2 as SQIVND (reference sequence). Trimming took off 7 bases at V and 0 bases at J, with 18 bases between the two ends. The CDR3 contains 16 residues. The CDR3 sequence: CASTPRAAGVNTEAFF. For the CDR3, the DNA is TGTGCCAGTACTCCCCGGGCGGCAGGGGTGAACACTGAAGCTTTCTTT.

The chain couples TRBV19 to TRBJ2-2; TRBD1 matches 9 bases. CDR3 length equals 14 residues. The trim removed 6 bases at V and 6 bases at J, leaving 5 bases unmatched. Germline assignment: CDR1 LNHDA and CDR2 SQIVND (reference sequence). CDR3 loop: CASRRTGVSGELFF. CDR3 in DNA: TGTGCCAGTAGGAGGACAGGGGTGTCCGGGGAGCTGTTTTTT.

This clone was recorded once. This chain links TRBV10-3 with TRBJ2-7; 10 bases map to TRBD1. The CDR3 extends over 13 amino acids. With 3 bases clipped from V and 5 bases from J, the junction kept 1 base outside the gene matches. Per germline, CDR1 ENHRY and CDR2 SYGVKD. The CDR3 nucleotides read TGTGCCATCAGTGACGGACAGGGGGACGAGCAGTACTTC. Its protein is CAISDGQGDEQYF.

This clone was observed a handful of times. The chain recombines TRBV19 with TRBJ1-3; D gene uncertain. CDR1 and CDR2 (germline): LNHDA, SQIVND (reference sequence). The CDR3 is 12 residues long. The ends were cut back, 6 bases at V and 0 bases at J, with 3 bases in the middle. CDR3 loop: CASSYSGNTIYF. The CDR3 DNA sequence: TGTGCCAGTAGCTACTCTGGAAACACCATATATTTT. Variable domain in full (rest from reference TRBV19 and TRBJ1-3): DGGITQSPKYLFRKEGQNVTLSCEQNLNHDAMYWYRQDPGQGLRLIYYSQIVNDFQKGDIAEGYSVSREKKESFPLTVTSAQKNPTAFYLCASSYSGNTIYFGEGSWLTVV.

J is TRBJ2-7 and V is TRBV4-2; 8 bases map to TRBD2. Germline V gene sequence: CDR1 LGHNA, CDR2 YNFKEQ. The CDR3 loop spans 15 amino acids. With 3 bases clipped from V and 4 bases from J, the junction kept 8 bases outside the gene matches. The CDR3 coding sequence is TGTGCCAGCAGCCACACAACCGGACTAGCTTACGAGCAGTACTTC. Encoded protein: CASSHTTGLAYEQYF.